This T cell receptor beta chain was sequenced for a study of shared clonotypes between healthy human individuals. Study observations and caveats: Generally, naive subsets (rather than memory subsets) showed larger estimated richness.

The CDR3 extends over 14 amino acids. Germline lookup yields CDR1 GTSNPN and CDR2 SVGIG (reference sequence). V lost 0 bases and J 0 bases, leaving 8 bases between the germline ends. Concerning this clone itself: Its matching antigen is unknown.

The data were produced by immunoSEQ multiplex PCR, yet TCRdb's version contains in-frame clones alone and is incomplete. The repertoire holds millions of clones, with 85% to 95% as singletons. The TCR sequence derives from a man younger than 30 in good health. V usage is TRBV30 and J usage is TRBJ1-1, with a weak D call TRBD1 (5 bases). The sample consisted of naive CD4+ T cells sorted from blood. As for subset: CD45RA+ positively selected. The CDR3 coding sequence is TGTGCCTGGAGTGTTACAGGATTGAACACTGAAGCTTTCTTT. Translating it yields CAWSVTGLNTEAFF. Together with reference TRBV30 and TRBJ1-1, the CDR3 gives the full variable domain: SQTIHQWPATLVQPVGSPLSLECTVEGTSNPNLYWYRQAAGRGLQLLFYSVGIGQISSEVPQNLSASRPQDRQFILSSKKLLLSDSGFYLCAWSVTGLNTEAFFGQGTRLTVV.